This T cell receptor (beta chain) was observed in a study of blood T cell repertoires in COVID-19 (dated by TCRdb to 2020 to 2022). Regarding the study in general: Samples from collaborators originated in the United States, Italy and Spain and spanned both the acute and convalescent phases of COVID-19. The prospective study material was composed of cDNA or gDNA derived from T cells, B-cell-depleted T cells, or PBMCs. Sample metadata almost always included a de-identified subject ID, COVID-19 status, age in years and sex. A freely available public database, intended as a resource for researchers studying the immune response to SARS-CoV-2, is where the repertoires were released. Deeply sampled blood TCRbeta repertoires from subjects exposed to, actively infected with, or recovered from COVID-19 were included in the dataset. Where HLA class I and class II types were available, the types were taken from metadata supplied by the sample provider, not from assay-based typing. Samples were obtained from the ongoing ImmuneRACE study (first 160 participants) and from some 1,300 subjects provided by 6 global collaborators. The investigation overall reported the following: How much clinical and demographic metadata was included differed by source and by participant, and the metadata was provided uncurated.

Concerning this clone: The antigen it recognizes is unknown. The input lacks base qualities; no much larger clone sits a single base away.

The immunoSEQ Assay, a bias-controlled multiplex PCR, was used to amplify TCRbeta CDR3 regions from genomic DNA. On the study's bioinformatics: Within the assay, amplification of reference gene primers was used to estimate how many nucleated cells each sample contained. To quantify the absolute abundance of each unique TCRbeta CDR3 rearrangement, sequence reads were collapsed and filtered. Productive Simpson clonality was computed per sample as the square root of Simpson's diversity index over productive rearrangements. The immuneACCESS repertoire file appears here via TCRdb, limited to in-frame rearrangements. These files lack a portion of the clones; in checked studies, under half of the deficit traces to unresolved V genes, and the cause of the others is not known. The DNA was the basis for D and trimming; V, J and clone size are from that table. This sample gives some 200,000 clones in total; around 80% of them show up just once. The ten most abundant clones make up roughly an eighth of the sample.

The collaborating institutions used their own protocols to collect whole blood in K2EDTA tubes. For TCRbeta analysis, collaborators shipped samples as frozen whole blood, isolated PBMCs, or DNA extracted from either of those sample types. CDR1 KGHSH and CDR2 LQKENI were looked up in the germline V gene. Including cysteine and phenylalanine, the CDR3 has 17 amino acids. Just CDR3 DNA is preserved here, 51 bases in frame from base 1. After removal of 2 bases from V and 0 bases from J, the junction retains 5 bases not matched to a gene. The specimen sequenced was peripheral blood. This receptor was identified in a man aged 25 to 40 with active or convalescent COVID-19. The rearrangement combines TRBV18 with TRBJ2-7, with TRBD2 identical over 12 junction bases. The nucleotides read TGTGCCAGCTCACCAGGGACTAGCGGGCTTAGCTCCTACGAGCAGTACTTC. It specifies CASSPGTSGLSSYEQYF.